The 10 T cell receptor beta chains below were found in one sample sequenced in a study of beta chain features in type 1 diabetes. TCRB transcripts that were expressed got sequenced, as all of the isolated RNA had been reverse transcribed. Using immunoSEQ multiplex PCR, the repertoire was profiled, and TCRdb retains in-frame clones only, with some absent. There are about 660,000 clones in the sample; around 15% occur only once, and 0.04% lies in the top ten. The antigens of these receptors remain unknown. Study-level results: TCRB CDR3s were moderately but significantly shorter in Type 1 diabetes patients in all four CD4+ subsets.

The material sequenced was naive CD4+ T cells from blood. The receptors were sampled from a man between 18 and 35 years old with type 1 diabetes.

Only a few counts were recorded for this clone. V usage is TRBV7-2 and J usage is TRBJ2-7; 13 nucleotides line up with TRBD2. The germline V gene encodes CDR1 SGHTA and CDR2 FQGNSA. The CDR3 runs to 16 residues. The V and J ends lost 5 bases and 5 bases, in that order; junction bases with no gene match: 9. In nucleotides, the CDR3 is TGTGCCAGCAGCCGGTTCCGGACTAGCGGGAGTAACGAGCAGTACTTC. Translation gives CASSRFRTSGSNEQYF.

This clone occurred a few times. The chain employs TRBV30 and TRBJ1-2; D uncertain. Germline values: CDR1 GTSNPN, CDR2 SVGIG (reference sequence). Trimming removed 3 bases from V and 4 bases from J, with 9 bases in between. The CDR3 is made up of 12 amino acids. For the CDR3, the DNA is TGTGCCTGGAGCGTATCCCTCTATGGCTACACCTTC. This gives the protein CAWSVSLYGYTF.

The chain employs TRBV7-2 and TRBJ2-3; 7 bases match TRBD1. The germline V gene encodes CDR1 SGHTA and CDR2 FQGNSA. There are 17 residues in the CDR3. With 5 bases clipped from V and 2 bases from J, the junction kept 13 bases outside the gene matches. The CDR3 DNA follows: TGTGCCAGCAGCCTGGAGACAGGGACCCTCTACACAGATACGCAGTATTTT. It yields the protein CASSLETGTLYTDTQYF.

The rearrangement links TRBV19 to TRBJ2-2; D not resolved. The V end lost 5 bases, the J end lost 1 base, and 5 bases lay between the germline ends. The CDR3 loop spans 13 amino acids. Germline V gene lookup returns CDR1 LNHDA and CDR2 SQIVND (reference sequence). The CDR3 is CASSRVNTGELFF. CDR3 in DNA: TGTGCCAGTAGTCGAGTGAACACCGGGGAGCTGTTTTTT.

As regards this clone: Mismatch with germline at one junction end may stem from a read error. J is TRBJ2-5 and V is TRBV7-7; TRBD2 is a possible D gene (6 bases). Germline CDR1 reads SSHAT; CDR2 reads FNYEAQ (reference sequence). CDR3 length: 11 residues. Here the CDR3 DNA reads TGTGCTAGCAGCGGGCTAGAGACCCAGTACTTC. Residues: CASSGLETQYF.

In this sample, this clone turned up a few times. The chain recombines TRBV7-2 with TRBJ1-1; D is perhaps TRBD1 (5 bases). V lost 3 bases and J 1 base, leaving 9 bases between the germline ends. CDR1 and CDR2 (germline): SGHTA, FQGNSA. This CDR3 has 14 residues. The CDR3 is CASSLQGTNTEAFF. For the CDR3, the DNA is TGTGCCAGCAGCTTGCAGGGAACGAACACTGAAGCTTTCTTT.

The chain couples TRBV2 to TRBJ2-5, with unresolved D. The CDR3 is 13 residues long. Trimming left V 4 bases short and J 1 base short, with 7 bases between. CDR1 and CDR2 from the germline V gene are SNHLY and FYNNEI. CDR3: CASSANFQETQYF. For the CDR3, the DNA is TGTGCCAGCAGTGCCAACTTCCAAGAGACCCAGTACTTC.

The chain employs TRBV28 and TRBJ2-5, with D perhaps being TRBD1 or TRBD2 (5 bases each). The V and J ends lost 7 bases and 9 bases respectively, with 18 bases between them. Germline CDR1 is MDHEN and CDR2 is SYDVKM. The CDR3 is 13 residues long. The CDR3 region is CASTTSGHRAQYF. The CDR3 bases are TGTGCCAGCACCACTTCGGGGCATAGGGCCCAGTACTTC. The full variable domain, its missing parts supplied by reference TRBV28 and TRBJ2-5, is DVKVTQSSRYLVKRTGEKVFLECVQDMDHENMFWYRQDPGLGLRLIYFSYDVKMKEKGDIPEGYSVSREKKERFSLILESASTNQTSMYLCASTTSGHRAQYFGPGTRLLVL.

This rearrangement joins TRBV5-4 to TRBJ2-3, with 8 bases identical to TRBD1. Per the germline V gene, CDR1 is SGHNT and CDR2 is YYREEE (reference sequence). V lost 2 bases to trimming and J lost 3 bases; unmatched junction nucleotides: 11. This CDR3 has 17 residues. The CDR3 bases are TGTGCCAGCAGCTTCTGGCAGGGGGCGTTTGTTACAGATACGCAGTATTTT. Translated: CASSFWQGAFVTDTQYF.

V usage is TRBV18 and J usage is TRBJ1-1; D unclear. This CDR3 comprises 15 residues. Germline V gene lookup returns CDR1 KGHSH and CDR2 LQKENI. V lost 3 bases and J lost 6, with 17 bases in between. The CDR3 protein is CASSPIGRTGPEAFF. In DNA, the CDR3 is TGTGCCAGCTCACCCATCGGGCGGACCGGACCTGAAGCTTTCTTT. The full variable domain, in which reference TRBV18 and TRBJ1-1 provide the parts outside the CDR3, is NAGVMQNPRHLVRRRGQEARLRCSPMKGHSHVYWYRQLPEEGLKFMVYLQKENIIDESGMPKERFSAEFPKEGPSILRIQQVVRGDSAAYFCASSPIGRTGPEAFFGQGTRLTVV.